This is a list of T cell receptor beta chains from one sample in a study of CD8+CD57+ T cells in acquired aplastic anemia. MiXCR, applied by TCRdb to the reads, yields one record per CDR3 protein. This sample has 90,000 to 130,000 distinct CDR3 sequences, with approximately 49% found just once. The sequenced material came from sorted CD4+, CD8+, or CD8+CD57+ T cells (not recorded which) from PBMCs. All receptors come from a human donor in good health, serving as a control. The CDR3 runs from the conserved cysteine through the conserved F or W. D genes are given only for firm matches. Clone size, where shown, is once, few, many, or a class for clones that have expanded.

. TRBJ1-3 few TRBV6-5 TGTGCCAGCAGTTATAGGCCCCCGGGATCCTTTGGAAACACCATATATTTT CASSYRPPGSFGNTIYF
. TRBJ2-5 once TRBV2 TGTGCCAGCAGTCAGGACTTGCTCCAAGAGACCCAGTACTTC CASSQDLLQETQYF
. TRBJ1-6 . TRBV25-1 TGTGCCAGCAGTGCTTCGCCCCTGTCGGCATCACCCCTCCACTTT CASSASPLSASPLHF
. TRBJ1-4 . TRBV11-3 TGTGCCAGCAGCTTAGGACAAATCACCGAAGAACTGTTTTTT CASSLGQITEELFF
TRBD2 TRBJ2-7 . TRBV10-3 TGTGCCACCGGGGGGGCCGGGACTAACGAGCAGTACTTC CATGGAGTNEQYF
. TRBJ2-7 . TRBV2 TGTGCCAGCAGTTTATCTGTTCTATCCTACGAGCAGTACTTC CASSLSVLSYEQYF
. TRBJ2-1 . TRBV29-1 TGCAGCGTTGTGCCCGTCGTCGGCGTGGGTGAGCAGTTCTTC CSVVPVVGVGEQFF
. TRBJ1-2 . TRBV15 TGTGCCACCAGCAGCCGAAAAAACCTCGGGACACTGGATGGCTACACCTTC CATSSRKNLGTLDGYTF
TRBD1 TRBJ1-2 . TRBV6-1 TGTGCCAGCAGTCCCACCATTCAGGGGGGACCACGTTACTATGGCTACACCTTC CASSPTIQGGPRYYGYTF
. TRBJ1-4 . TRBV12-5 TGTGCTAGTGGTTTCACCGGGCAGTATGAAAAACTGTTTTTT CASGFTGQYEKLFF
. TRBJ2-2 . TRBV7-2 TGTGCCAAAGGCACGGGGAACACCGGGGAGCTGTTTTTT CAKGTGNTGELFF
. TRBJ1-2 . TRBV10-3 TGTGCCATCCGACCCCCAGAGGGAGGAGACGGCTACACCTTC CAIRPPEGGDGYTF
. TRBJ1-3 many TRBV4-3 TGCGCCAGCAGCCAAGTCCACCAGGGTTTGGAAAACACCATATATTTT CASSQVHQGLENTIYF
. TRBJ1-4 few TRBV10-3 TGTGCCATCAGTGACGAAGAGGAGAGGGGAAGGTTTTTT CAISDEEERGRFF
. TRBJ1-3 few TRBV3-1 TGTGCCAGCAGCCCCGTACAGGCCTCTGGAAACACCATATATTTT CASSPVQASGNTIYF
TRBD1 TRBJ2-6 . TRBV5-1 TGCGCCAGCAGACCGGGACAGGGGGCGGGGGCCAACGTCCTGACTTTC CASRPGQGAGANVLTF
TRBD2 TRBJ2-7 few TRBV6-1 TGTGCCAGCAGCGAAAGCGGGGGGGCCTCCTACGAGCAGTACTTC CASSESGGASYEQYF
. TRBJ1-2 . TRBV27 TGTGCCAGCAGTTTATCGAAAGGGATCTATGGCTACACCTTC CASSLSKGIYGYTF
TRBD2 TRBJ2-7 many TRBV4-3 TGCGCCAGCAGCCAAGAAGGTGGAACGGGCGGGGGGGCCTACGAGCAGTACTTC CASSQEGGTGGGAYEQYF
. TRBJ1-5 . TRBV10-2 TGCGGCAGCAGTGAGCGGCAGGGAGGGAGTCAGCCCCAGCATTTT CGSSERQGGSQPQHF
. TRBJ2-7 . TRBV12-3/TRBV12-4 TGTGCCAGCAGTTTTGGAGGGTACTTC CASSFGGYF
. TRBJ2-2 . TRBV7-2 TGTGCCAGCAGCCCGACTTACACCGGGGAGCTGTTTTTT CASSPTYTGELFF
. TRBJ1-6 . TRBV12-3/TRBV12-4 TGTGCCAGCAGTTTAGCGCTGCGGGGAGACTCACCCCTCCACTTT CASSLALRGDSPLHF
TRBD2 TRBJ2-1 few TRBV12-3/TRBV12-4 TGTGCCAGCAGGCCCCGAGCGGGGGTATACAATGAGCAGTTCTTC CASRPRAGVYNEQFF
. TRBJ1-6 . TRBV7-9 TGTGCCAGCAGCTTGTTACCCGAATCACCCCTCCACTTT CASSLLPESPLHF
. TRBJ1-2 many TRBV3-1 TGTGCCAGCAGCCACCCTCAGGGAAACCTCTATGGCTACACCTTC CASSHPQGNLYGYTF
. TRBJ1-6 many TRBV11-1 TGTGCCAGCAGCCCCAGGGGAAATAATTCACCCCTCCACTTT CASSPRGNNSPLHF
. TRBJ2-5 . TRBV2 TGTGCCAGCAAACAGGAACGCATGGAGACCCAGTACTTC CASKQERMETQYF
. TRBJ2-3 many TRBV12-3/TRBV12-4 TGTGCCAGCAGCCTAACTCCCCCTGGAGTGGCAGATACGCAGTATTTT CASSLTPPGVADTQYF
. TRBJ2-3 . TRBV24-1 TGTGCCACCAGTGATCGACAGGCAAAGGATACGCAGTATTTT CATSDRQAKDTQYF
. TRBJ2-7 . TRBV2 TGTGCCAGCAGCTTAGAGGGTTCTCCGGTCGAGCAGTACTTC CASSLEGSPVEQYF
. TRBJ1-1 few TRBV12-5 TGTGCTAGTGGTTTGCCGAGCAGCGGAACTGGAGCTTTCTTT CASGLPSSGTGAFF